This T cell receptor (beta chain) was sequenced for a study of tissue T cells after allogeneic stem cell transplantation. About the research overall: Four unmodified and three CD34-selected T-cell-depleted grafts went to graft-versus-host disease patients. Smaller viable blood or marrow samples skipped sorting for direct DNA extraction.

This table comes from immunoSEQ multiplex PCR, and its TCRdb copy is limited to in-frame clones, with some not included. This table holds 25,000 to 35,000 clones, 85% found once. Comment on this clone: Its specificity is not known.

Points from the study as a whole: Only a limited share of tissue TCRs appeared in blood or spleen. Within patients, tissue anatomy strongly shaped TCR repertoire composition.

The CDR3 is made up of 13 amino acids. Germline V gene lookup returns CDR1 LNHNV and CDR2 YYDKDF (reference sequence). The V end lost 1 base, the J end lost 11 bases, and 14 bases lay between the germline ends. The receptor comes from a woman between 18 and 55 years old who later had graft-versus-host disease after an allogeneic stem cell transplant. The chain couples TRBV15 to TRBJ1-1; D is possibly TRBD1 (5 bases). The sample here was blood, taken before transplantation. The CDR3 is CATSRGAGDGAFF. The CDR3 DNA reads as TGTGCCACCAGCAGAGGGGCCGGGGACGGGGCTTTCTTT.